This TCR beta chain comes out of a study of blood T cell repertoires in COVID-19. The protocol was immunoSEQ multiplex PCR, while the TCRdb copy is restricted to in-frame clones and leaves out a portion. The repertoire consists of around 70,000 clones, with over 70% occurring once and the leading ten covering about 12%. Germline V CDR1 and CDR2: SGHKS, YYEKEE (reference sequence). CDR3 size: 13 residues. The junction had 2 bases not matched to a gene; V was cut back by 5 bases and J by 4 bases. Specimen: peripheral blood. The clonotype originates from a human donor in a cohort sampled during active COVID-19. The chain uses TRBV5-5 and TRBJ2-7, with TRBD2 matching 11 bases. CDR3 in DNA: TGTGCCAGCAGTAGCGGGGGGGAGTACGAGCAGTACTTC. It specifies CASSSGGEYEQYF.